This TCR beta chain was observed in a study of T cells in Graves' hyperthyroidism and ophthalmopathy (dated by TCRdb to the late 2010s). Broadly, across the study: Peripheral blood samples were taken at initial diagnosis, before any treatment was given. TCR V-J signatures able to tell the groups apart were searched for in a discovery cohort of around 95 patients, of whom around 42 had Graves' ophthalmopathy and around 58 had stable Graves' hyperthyroidism. Whether ophthalmopathy could be predicted prospectively was tested in an independent validation cohort made up of 18 to 20 hyperthyroidism patients plus 17 patients who later progressed to ophthalmopathy. The roughly 94 discovery patients were randomly divided into training and test sets at a 7:3 ratio. Thyroid tissue and blood T-cell repertoires from six or seven Graves' hyperthyroidism patients were also compared in the study. Once sampling was done, hyperthyroidism patients were given methimazole at a starting dose of 30 mg daily, whereas ophthalmopathy patients were given high-dose intravenous methylprednisolone. According to the paper, TCR Vbeta CDR3 sequencing was carried out on approximately 140 peripheral blood samples, which came from 40 to 45 ophthalmopathy, around 75 hyperthyroidism and roughly 17 progressor patients. The investigation overall reported the following: Ophthalmopathy was separated from stable hyperthyroidism by a 13 V-J signature model, with about 86% sensitivity and 81% to 82% specificity obtained in cross-validation and 80%/75% obtained in testing. Sample size was not statistically predetermined, and blinding of investigators to group allocation was not performed. In validation, the model predicted progression to ophthalmopathy with approximately 71% sensitivity and 72% to 85% specificity, a median of approximately 6.7 months before onset. Most expanded thyroid clonotypes (frequency above 0.001) were also detected in blood, a finding suggesting that blood repertoires may reflect thyroid immune responses.

CDR1 and CDR2 are drawn from the germline V gene: KGHDR, SFDVKD. V and J are truncated by 5 bases and 3 bases respectively, leaving an intervening sequence of 9 bases. The cysteine opens and the phenylalanine closes a CDR3 of 13 amino acids. Only the CDR3 region is kept as DNA, spanning 39 bases read in frame from base 1. TCR beta CDR3 regions were amplified from RNA transcripts. For the first round of RT-PCR on the TCR CDR3, the HTBI primer set was used together with the Qiagen OneStep RT-PCR kit. A second multiplex PCR round built the libraries, followed by size selection and purification. The libraries were sequenced on an Illumina HiSeq2000 using paired-end 100 bp reads. In the paper's pipeline: SOAPnuke was used to process the raw data, with reads discarded if the reads contained adapters or uncalled bases, had a mean Phred below 15, or lacked an exact constant-primer or identifier match. High-quality paired reads were merged using COPE v1.2.5, and each unique nucleotide sequence was defined as a clonotype. Clonotypes were aligned to IMGT TRBV, TRBD and TRBJ reference segments using MiTCR v1.1. The analysis included only V-J combinations with a frequency above 0.0001, which together covered approximately 99% of the repertoires. A TCS score was defined as the ratio of F50 (clonal expansion) to E x V (chaos), with BLOSUM62-based TCRdist applied between CDR3 peptides within each V-J. Welch's t-statistics and random forest reduced fewer than 550 V-J features to 13, which were used in a naive Bayes classifier (R e1071). TCRdb reprocessing: public reads trimmed at Q25 with fastp, clones called with MiXCR, in-frame beta chains kept. Rows with a matching CDR3 protein are joined into one entry that keeps the most common DNA and genes. TCRdb's processing, not the study's, gives the V and J calls here. Recorded for this sample are hundreds of thousands of distinct CDR3 sequences; roughly 19% of them occurred a single time. Clones ranked in the top ten supply about 4% of the sample.

Note on this clonotype: What antigen it recognizes has not been identified. No much larger clone exists at a distance of one base, and base qualities are not known.

Stable Graves' hyperthyroidism was defined as no progression to ophthalmopathy during 18 months of follow-up. Hyperthyroidism patients were aged 18 to 65 years and newly diagnosed, with disease duration of less than 2 months. Exclusion was applied to patients with uncontrolled infections, other autoimmune diseases, pregnancy or lactation. Clinical symptoms, serum thyroxine and TRAb, thyroid ultrasound, and orbital computed tomography formed the basis for the diagnoses. PBMCs were separated from 10 ml of fresh peripheral blood using Ficoll-Paque density gradient centrifugation. Total RNA was extracted with Trizol reagent, and quality was checked on an Agilent 2100 Bioanalyzer.

The source is a woman between 18 and 30 years old with Graves' hyperthyroidism. Here the chain combines TRBV24-1 and TRBJ1-1; TRBD1 is a possible D gene, resting on 6 matching bases. The source material was blood. In nucleotides, the sequence is TGTGCCACCAGTGCAGACAGGTACACTGAAGCTTTCTTT. It is translated as CATSADRYTEAFF.